This passage covers 3 T cell receptor beta chains from one sample sequenced in a study of shared clonotypes between healthy human individuals. The protocol was immunoSEQ multiplex PCR, while the TCRdb copy is restricted to in-frame clones and leaves out a portion. The sample records more than 1 million clones, around 82% being singletons. Material for sequencing was memory CD4+ T cells from PBMCs. Subset in this sample: CD45RA-negative fraction. The origin of the receptors is a young man in good health. Some clones in this sample may be carry-over from other donors' samples.

The chain carries TRBV28 and TRBJ1-4; TRBD1 aligns across 7 bases. The CDR3 extends over 16 amino acids. The trim removed 3 bases at V and 8 bases at J, leaving 12 bases unmatched. Germline V lookup: CDR1 MDHEN, CDR2 SYDVKM. CDR3 sequence (DNA): TGTGCCAGCAGTTTGTTGGGGACTTCACAGGGGGAAAAACTGTTTTTT. The encoded protein is CASSLLGTSQGEKLFF.

The J gene is TRBJ2-2, the V gene TRBV5-1, with a tentative D call TRBD1 (5 bases). Germline CDR1 reads SGHRS; CDR2 reads YFSETQ. The CDR3 is 16 amino acids. V gave up 0 bases and J gave up 1 base, with 10 bases separating them. The CDR3 spells CASSLARRENTGELFF. In DNA, the CDR3 is TGCGCCAGCAGCTTGGCCCGCAGGGAGAACACCGGGGAGCTGTTTTTT.

The gene calls are TRBV27 and TRBJ1-2; 8 bases line up with TRBD1. Trimming cost V 8 bases and J 3 bases; bases outside gene matches: 8. The CDR3 covers 14 residues. Germline assignment: CDR1 MNHEY and CDR2 SMNVEV (reference sequence). The CDR3 bases are TGTGCCAGCCTACCGCGGACAGGGTACTATGGCTACACCTTC. This encodes CASLPRTGYYGYTF.